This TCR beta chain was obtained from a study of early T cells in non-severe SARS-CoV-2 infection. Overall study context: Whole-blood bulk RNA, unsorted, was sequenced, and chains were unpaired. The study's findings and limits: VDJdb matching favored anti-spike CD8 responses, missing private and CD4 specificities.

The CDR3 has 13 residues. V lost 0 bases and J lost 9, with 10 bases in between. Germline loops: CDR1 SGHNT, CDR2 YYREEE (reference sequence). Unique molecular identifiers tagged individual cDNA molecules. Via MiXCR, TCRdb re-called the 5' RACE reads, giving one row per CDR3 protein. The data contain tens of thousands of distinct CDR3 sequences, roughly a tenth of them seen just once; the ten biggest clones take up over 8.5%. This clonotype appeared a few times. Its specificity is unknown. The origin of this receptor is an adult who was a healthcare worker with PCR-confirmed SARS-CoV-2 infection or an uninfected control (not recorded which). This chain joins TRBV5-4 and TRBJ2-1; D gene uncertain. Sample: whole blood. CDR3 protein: CASSLEGHREQFF. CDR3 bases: TGTGCCAGCAGCTTGGAGGGTCACCGTGAGCAGTTCTTC.